Below are 2 T cell receptor beta chains sequenced from a single sample in a study of blood T cell repertoires in COVID-19. TCRdb's copy holds only in-frame clones and misses some; the assay was immunoSEQ multiplex PCR. The sample shows roughly 50,000 clones, over 80% of them seen only once. The sequenced material came from peripheral blood. All receptors derive from a man in his sixties or seventies with acute or convalescent COVID-19.

The chain uses TRBV4-1 and TRBJ1-5, with D uncertain. Trimming took off 0 bases at V and 1 base at J, with 7 bases between the two ends. This CDR3 spans 15 amino acids. CDR1 is MGHRA, CDR2 YSYEKL, per germline. The CDR3 DNA reads as TGCGCCAGCAGCCAAGATCGGGGAAGCAATCAGCCCCAGCATTTT. Protein product: CASSQDRGSNQPQHF.

The chain combines TRBV7-9 with TRBJ2-7; TRBD1 matches 7 bases. The V segment lost 7 bases and the J segment 3 bases; nucleotides outside the gene matches: 9. The germline gives CDR1 SEHNR, CDR2 FQNEAQ (reference sequence). The CDR3 is 14 residues long. This CDR3 reads CASTTTGSLYEQYF. The CDR3 coding sequence is TGTGCCAGCACCACGACAGGGAGTCTCTACGAGCAGTACTTC.